This T cell receptor (beta chain) was sequenced in a study of T cell responses to AZD1222 COVID-19 vaccine. Looking at the study overall: Second-dose groups at about 4 or about 12 weeks were pooled.

Measured with immunoSEQ multiplex PCR; TCRdb has only the in-frame clones, and not every one. Of about 99,000 clones in the sample, around 94% were seen once. CDR3 length equals 15 residues. The germline V and J ends were trimmed by 1 base and 8 bases, with 15 bases remaining between them. CDR1 KGHSH and CDR2 LQKENI come from the germline V gene. Notes on this clone: Its antigen is undetermined.

Study conclusions and caveats: Seropositivity was recorded at baseline in only six AZD1222 recipients. Repertoire samples came only from after the peak T cell response. Mostly white British, mostly female donors; authors suggested clonal diversity may be underestimated.

Sequencing used peripheral blood, obtained on day 0 of AZD1222 vaccination. The chain is built from TRBV18 and TRBJ2-1, with D unclear. The receptor was derived from an adult in good health. The CDR3 spells CASSPQNYARYEQFF. CDR3 nucleotide sequence: TGTGCCAGCTCACCACAGAATTATGCACGGTATGAGCAGTTCTTC.